These T cell receptor beta chains were read from a single sample in a study of shared clonotypes between healthy human individuals. The data were produced by immunoSEQ multiplex PCR, yet TCRdb's version contains in-frame clones alone and is incomplete. In the table there are around 2,000,000 clones, 90% to 95% of which are singletons. Material for sequencing was naive CD4+ T cells sorted from blood. These receptors came from a young man in good health. Each CDR3 is given with its conserved first and last residue.

>TRBV11-2
CASSSPGLASSTDTQYF
>TRBV11-2
CASSLVGTGGTDTQYF
>TRBV19
CASSTTSGSTDTQYF
>TRBV4-1
CASSQAPQETQYF
>TRBV29-1
CSVEAGTGGPYEQYF
>TRBV27
CASSYRGLGTEAFF
>TRBV19
CASSTSSNANTGELFF
>TRBV20-1
CSASGQGGYTF
>TRBV7-2
CASSKEDNQPQHF
>TRBV5-6
CASSSATGGRNQPQHF
>TRBV18
CASSPLDRANTGELFF
>TRBV2
CASSVSGPQETQYF
>TRBV28
CASSFSSYSNQPQHF
>TRBV7-8
CASSFIRQGAYNEQFF
>TRBV30
CAWSPGNQPQHF
>TRBV7-2
CASSLQSTGQIYEQYF
>TRBV5-1
CASQGTDTQYF
>TRBV5-8
CASSLADTQYF
>TRBV9
CASSPTGTVNSPLHF
>TRBV18
CASSPGTGLGTFF
>TRBV4-1
CASSQDTNGALLTQYF
>TRBV9
CASSVGGASYNEQFF
>TRBV5-6
CASSLVPGSSPLHF
>TRBV7-9
CASSPGISGRGTDTQYF
>TRBV2
CASSVFGQGIYGYTF
>TRBV10-3
CAIAAGENYGYTF
>TRBV6-1
CASSGDRGRDTQYF
>TRBV6-1
CASSEERNNQPQHF
>TRBV7-2
CASSLGGSAGELFF
>TRBV18
CATLIQVNTEAFF
>TRBV5-1
CASSLEDKYQETQYF
>TRBV2
CASSESASGGVSSYNEQFF
>TRBV6-6
CASSRDSTYEQYF
>TRBV5-1
CASSLVWRDTEAFF
>TRBV6-1
CASSGGTGTKDGYTF
>TRBV11-2
CASKPMAGNQPQHF
>TRBV28
CASSFPPGAVLETQYF
>TRBV5-6
CASSSQETQYF
>TRBV5-4
CASSYKVDTDTQYF
>TRBV5-1
CASSKPDRVGETQYF
>TRBV29-1
CSALPGGRDSGRDEQFF
>TRBV9
CASSPRQGGSSYEQYF
>TRBV5-1
CASSLPGTGFSNEQFF
>TRBV19
CASSSQGAKELHQPQHF
>TRBV19
CASSTRDRVNEKLFF
>TRBV11-2
CASSAAFGGITEAFF
>TRBV2
CASSATPWEQFF
>TRBV5-1
CASSSDGGNTIYF
>TRBV10-3
CATTKGLDEQFF